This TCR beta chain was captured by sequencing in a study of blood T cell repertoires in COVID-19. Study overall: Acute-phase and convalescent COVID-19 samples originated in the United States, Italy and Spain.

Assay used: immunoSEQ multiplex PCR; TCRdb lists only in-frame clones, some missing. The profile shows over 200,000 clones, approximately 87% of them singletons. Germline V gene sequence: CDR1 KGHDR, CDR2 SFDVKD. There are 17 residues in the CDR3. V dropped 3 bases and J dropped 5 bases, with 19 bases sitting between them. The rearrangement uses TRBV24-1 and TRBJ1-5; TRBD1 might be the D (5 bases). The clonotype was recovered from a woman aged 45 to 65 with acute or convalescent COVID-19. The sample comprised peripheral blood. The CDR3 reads CATSDTTGGGADQPQHF. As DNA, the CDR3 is TGTGCCACCAGTGATACCACCGGGGGAGGGGCAGATCAGCCCCAGCATTTT.